These T cell receptor beta chains were read from a single sample in a study of blood T cell repertoires in COVID-19. Profiling relied on immunoSEQ multiplex PCR, and the TCRdb table lists in-frame clones only, not all of them. The data contain some 83,000 clones, about 86% of them seen just once; the ten biggest clones take up around a sixth. Sequencing was performed on peripheral blood. These receptors all come from a man aged 80 or over in a cohort sampled during active COVID-19. The CDR3 runs from the conserved cysteine through the conserved F or W. The D gene is left open where the match is weak. Some rows have no size entry. The others give once, few or many, or a class for an expanded clone.

d_call clone_size j_call v_call cdr3_nt cdr3_aa
- - TRBJ1-2 TRBV3-1/TRBV3-2 TGTGCCAGCAGGTCCGGGACAACCAGCTATGGCTACACCTTC CASRSGTTSYGYTF
- - TRBJ2-3 TRBV9 TGTGCCAGCAGCGTAGTCGGGGGGCTCTACACCACAGATACGCAGTATTTT CASSVVGGLYTTDTQYF
- - TRBJ1-3 TRBV6-1 TGTGCCAGCAGTGAGCAAAGGAGGCGAGGAAACACCATATATTTT CASSEQRRRGNTIYF
- - TRBJ1-5 TRBV5-1 TGCGCCAGCAGCTTGGACGGGTCGAATCAGCCCCAGCATTTT CASSLDGSNQPQHF
- - TRBJ2-3 TRBV13 TGTGCCAGCAGCTTCCCCGGACGGGGAGATACGCAGTATTTT CASSFPGRGDTQYF
- - TRBJ2-2 TRBV5-1 TGCGCCAGCAGCTTGGCCATAGGGGTCGGCACCGGGGAGCTGTTTTTT CASSLAIGVGTGELFF
- - TRBJ2-5 TRBV10-3 TGTGCCATCAGTGAGTCTCTAGGACAAGAGACCCAGTACTTC CAISESLGQETQYF
- - TRBJ2-4 TRBV27 TGTGCCAGCAGTTTTAGGCGGGTACGAACCAAAAACATTCAGTACTTC CASSFRRVRTKNIQYF
- - TRBJ1-4 TRBV19 TGTGCCAGTAGTATGAGGCCCGATGGAGAAAAACTGTTTTTT CASSMRPDGEKLFF
- - TRBJ1-1 TRBV18 TGTGCCAGCTCACCGAACCCAGGGAACACTGAAGCTTTCTTT CASSPNPGNTEAFF
TRBD1 - TRBJ2-3 TRBV4-2 TGTGCCAGCAGCTTCCGGACAGGGGGATCTAGCACAGATACGCAGTATTTT CASSFRTGGSSTDTQYF
TRBD1 - TRBJ1-2 TRBV2 TGTGCCAGCAGTGAATTCAGGGGGGCTGACTATGGCTACACCTTC CASSEFRGADYGYTF
- - TRBJ1-4 TRBV28 TGTGCCAGCAGTATCAGGGTTAAGGGGAATGAAAAACTGTTTTTT CASSIRVKGNEKLFF
TRBD1 - TRBJ2-5 TRBV4-1 TGCGCCAGCAGCCAAGGGGAACAGGGGGCCGGGGAAGAGACCCAGTACTTC CASSQGEQGAGEETQYF
- once TRBJ2-2 TRBV4-2 TGTGCCAGCAGCTCCGGTGGCGGAGCGAACACCGGGGAGCTGTTTTTT CASSSGGGANTGELFF
TRBD1 - TRBJ1-2 TRBV3-1/TRBV3-2 TGTGCCAGCAGCCAGGCAGGACAGGGACTTGGTGGCTACACCTTC CASSQAGQGLGGYTF
- - TRBJ1-1 TRBV7-8 TGTGCCAGCAGCGGGCGGAACAGGGCGGGTGCTGAAGCTTTCTTT CASSGRNRAGAEAFF
- - TRBJ1-2 TRBV5-8 TGTGCCAGCAGCTTGCCGGGATCCGGCTATGGCTACACCTTC CASSLPGSGYGYTF
TRBD1 - TRBJ1-6 TRBV5-1 TGCGCCAGCAGCACCAGACAGGGGGCTACTTCACCCCTCCACTTT CASSTRQGATSPLHF
TRBD2 - TRBJ2-1 TRBV4-1 TGCGCCAGCAGCCAAGATCTAGCGGGGCAAAATGAGCAGTTCTTC CASSQDLAGQNEQFF
TRBD1 - TRBJ2-1 TRBV4-3 TGCGCCAGCAGCCAAACGCTCGGGACAGGGAGTGACAATGAGCAGTTCTTC CASSQTLGTGSDNEQFF
TRBD1 - TRBJ1-4 TRBV4-1 TGCGCCAGCAGCTACACTAGTCCCGGGACAGGGGGACCCAATGAAAAACTGTTTTTT CASSYTSPGTGGPNEKLFF
TRBD2 - TRBJ2-3 TRBV7-9 TGTGCCAGCAGCTTAGATATAGCGGGGGGGCACTCGGATACGCAGTATTTT CASSLDIAGGHSDTQYF
- - TRBJ1-5 TRBV10-3 TGTGCCATCAGTGACATGGGGGGGGGTCAGCCCCAGCATTTT CAISDMGGGQPQHF
- once TRBJ1-1 TRBV5-4 TGTGCCAGCAGCTTGGCTTCGGAGATGAACACTGAAGCTTTCTTT CASSLASEMNTEAFF
- - TRBJ1-3 TRBV5-1 TGCGCCAGCAGCCTGCCGGGGGTTTCTGGAAACACCATATATTTT CASSLPGVSGNTIYF
TRBD1 few TRBJ1-1 TRBV5-1 TGCGCCAGCAGCACTACAGGGGCCCTGGCCACTGAAGCTTTCTTT CASSTTGALATEAFF
- - TRBJ2-2 TRBV7-6 TGTGCCAGCAGCTTAGTGATGCGGACACGGAGTACCGGGGAGCTGTTTTTT CASSLVMRTRSTGELFF
- - TRBJ2-1 TRBV7-2 TGTGCCAGCAGCCCGCGGACAGTCAGCTCCTACAATGAGCAGTTCTTC CASSPRTVSSYNEQFF